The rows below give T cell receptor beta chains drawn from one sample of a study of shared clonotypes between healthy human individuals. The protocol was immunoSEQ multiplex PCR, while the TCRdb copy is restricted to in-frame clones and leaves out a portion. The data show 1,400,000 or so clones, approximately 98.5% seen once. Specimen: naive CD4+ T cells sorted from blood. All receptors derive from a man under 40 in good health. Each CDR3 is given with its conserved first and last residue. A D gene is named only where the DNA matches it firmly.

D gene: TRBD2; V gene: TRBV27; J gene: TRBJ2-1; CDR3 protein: CASSFLKLAGTSYNEQFF; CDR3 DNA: TGTGCCAGCAGTTTTCTCAAATTAGCGGGAACCTCCTACAATGAGCAGTTCTTC
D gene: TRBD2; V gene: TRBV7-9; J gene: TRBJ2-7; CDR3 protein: CASSLTSGNPYEQYF; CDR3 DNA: TGTGCCAGCAGCCTTACTAGCGGGAACCCCTACGAGCAGTACTTC
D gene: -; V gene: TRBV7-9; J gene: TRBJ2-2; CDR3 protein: CASSPQRTPTNTGELFF; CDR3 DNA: TGTGCCAGCAGCCCTCAAAGGACACCCACGAACACCGGGGAGCTGTTTTTT
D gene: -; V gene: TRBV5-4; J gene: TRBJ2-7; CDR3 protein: CASSQGLPELYEQYF; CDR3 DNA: TGTGCCAGCAGCCAAGGTCTGCCGGAACTCTACGAGCAGTACTTC
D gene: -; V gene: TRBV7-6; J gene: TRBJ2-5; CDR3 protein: CASSGTQETQYF; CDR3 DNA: TGTGCCAGCAGTGGGACCCAAGAGACCCAGTACTTC
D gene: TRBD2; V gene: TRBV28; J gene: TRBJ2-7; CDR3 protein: CASRRNHGLAGSYEQYF; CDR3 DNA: TGTGCCAGCAGACGAAATCACGGACTAGCGGGATCCTACGAGCAGTACTTC
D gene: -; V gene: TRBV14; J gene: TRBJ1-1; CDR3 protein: CASSRDTEAFF; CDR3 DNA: TGTGCCAGCTCCCGGGACACTGAAGCTTTCTTT
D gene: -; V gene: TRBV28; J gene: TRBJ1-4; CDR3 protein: CASSTLGPGELFF; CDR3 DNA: TGTGCCAGCAGCACGTTGGGGCCGGGCGAACTGTTTTTT
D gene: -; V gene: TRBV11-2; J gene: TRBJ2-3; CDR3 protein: CASSLTRTDTQYF; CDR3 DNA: TGTGCCAGCAGCCTGACCCGCACAGATACGCAGTATTTT
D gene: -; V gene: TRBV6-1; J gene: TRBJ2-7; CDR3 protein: CASSVQGIHEQYF; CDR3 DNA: TGTGCCAGCAGTGTACAGGGTATCCACGAGCAGTACTTC